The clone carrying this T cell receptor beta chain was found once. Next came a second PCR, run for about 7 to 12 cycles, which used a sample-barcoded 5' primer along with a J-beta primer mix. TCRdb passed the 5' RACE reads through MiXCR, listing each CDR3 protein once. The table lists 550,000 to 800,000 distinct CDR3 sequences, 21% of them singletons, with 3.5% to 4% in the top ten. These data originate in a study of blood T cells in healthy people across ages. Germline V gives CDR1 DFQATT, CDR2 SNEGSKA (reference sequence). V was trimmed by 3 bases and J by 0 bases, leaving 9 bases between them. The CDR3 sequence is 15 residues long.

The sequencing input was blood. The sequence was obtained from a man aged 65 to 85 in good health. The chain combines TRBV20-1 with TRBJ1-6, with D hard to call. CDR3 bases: TGCAGTGCTAGCCCGGAGAGCTCCTATAATTCACCCCTCCACTTT. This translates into CSASPESSYNSPLHF.